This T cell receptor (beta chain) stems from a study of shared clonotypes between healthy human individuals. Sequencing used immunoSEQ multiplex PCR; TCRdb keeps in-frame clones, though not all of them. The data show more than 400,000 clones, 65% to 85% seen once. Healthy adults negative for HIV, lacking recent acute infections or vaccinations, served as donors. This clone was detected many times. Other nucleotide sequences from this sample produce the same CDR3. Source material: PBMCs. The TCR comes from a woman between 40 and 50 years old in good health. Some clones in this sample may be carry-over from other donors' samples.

The CDR3 DNA sequence: TGTGCCAGCTCACCACGTGTCGGCGAAGAGACCCAGTACTTC. Translation gives CASSPRVGEETQYF. This rearrangement joins TRBV18 to TRBJ2-5; no firm D call. Trimming cost V 1 base and J 3 bases, with 9 bases left between them. The germline gives CDR1 KGHSH, CDR2 LQKENI. The CDR3 is 14 amino acids. The entire variable domain, with the rest obtained from reference TRBV18 and TRBJ2-5, is as follows: NAGVMQNPRHLVRRRGQEARLRCSPMKGHSHVYWYRQLPEEGLKFMVYLQKENIIDESGMPKERFSAEFPKEGPSILRIQQVVRGDSAAYFCASSPRVGEETQYFGPGTRLLVL.